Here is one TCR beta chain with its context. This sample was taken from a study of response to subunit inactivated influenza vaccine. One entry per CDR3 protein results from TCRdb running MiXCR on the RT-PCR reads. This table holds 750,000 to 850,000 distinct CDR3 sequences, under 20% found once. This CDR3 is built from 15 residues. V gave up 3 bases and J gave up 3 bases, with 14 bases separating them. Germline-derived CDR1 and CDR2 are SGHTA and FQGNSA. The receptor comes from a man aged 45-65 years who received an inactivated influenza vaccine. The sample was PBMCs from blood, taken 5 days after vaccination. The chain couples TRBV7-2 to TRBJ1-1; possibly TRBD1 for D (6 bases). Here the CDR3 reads CASSLSQGSHTEAFF. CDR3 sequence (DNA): TGTGCCAGCAGCTTGTCACAGGGTTCTCACACTGAAGCTTTCTTT.